This T cell receptor (beta chain) was observed in a study of blood T cells in healthy people across ages. The CDR3 runs 15 residues. Germline V gene sequence: CDR1 SGHTA, CDR2 FQGNSA. V shed 6 bases, J shed 2 bases, and the junction held 4 bases outside the gene matches. Alongside a J-beta primer mix, a sample-barcoded 5' primer served in a second PCR lasting roughly 7 to 11 cycles. Each cDNA molecule was tagged by a template-switch adaptor with 12 random nucleotides. Sequencing recovered at least 2.5 million CDR3-containing paired-end reads from each sample. TCRdb itself ran the 5' RACE reads through MiXCR, one entry per CDR3 protein. The repertoire holds about 680,000 distinct CDR3 sequences, with around 45% as singletons.

Material: blood. This sequence originates from an older woman in good health. The rearrangement uses TRBV7-2 and TRBJ2-7; 13 bases agree with TRBD2. In DNA, the CDR3 is TGTGCCAGCAGGTCAGGACTAGCGGGGGCCTACGAGCAGTACTTC. This encodes CASRSGLAGAYEQYF.